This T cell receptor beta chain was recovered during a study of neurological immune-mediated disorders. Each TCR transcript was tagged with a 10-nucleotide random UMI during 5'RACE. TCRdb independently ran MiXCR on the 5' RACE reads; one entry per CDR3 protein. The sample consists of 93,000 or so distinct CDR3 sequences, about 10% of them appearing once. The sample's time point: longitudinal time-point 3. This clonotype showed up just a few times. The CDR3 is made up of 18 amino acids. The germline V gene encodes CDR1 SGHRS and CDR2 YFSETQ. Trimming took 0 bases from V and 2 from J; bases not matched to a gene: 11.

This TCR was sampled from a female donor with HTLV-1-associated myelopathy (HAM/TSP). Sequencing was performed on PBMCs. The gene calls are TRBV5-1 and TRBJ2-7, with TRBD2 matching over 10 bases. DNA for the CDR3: TGCGCCAGCAGCTTGGCCGATCATAGCGGGGGGATTGCCTACGAGCAGTACTTC. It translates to CASSLADHSGGIAYEQYF. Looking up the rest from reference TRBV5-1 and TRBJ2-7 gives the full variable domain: KAGVTQTPRYLIKTRGQQVTLSCSPISGHRSVSWYQQTPGQGLQFLFEYFSETQRNKGNFPGRFSGRQFSNSRSEMNVSTLELGDSALYLCASSLADHSGGIAYEQYFGPGTRLTVT.